Described below is a single T cell receptor beta chain sequence and its context. What it recognizes is unknown. Sequenced by immunoSEQ multiplex PCR; TCRdb stores in-frame clones only, minus some. Seen here are over 70,000 clones, 85% observed once, and the top ten hold around 21%. The CDR3 contains 20 residues. V was trimmed by 1 base and J by 1 base, leaving 24 bases between them. CDR1 is SGHRS, CDR2 YFSETQ, per germline. These data are taken from a study of T cell responses to AZD1222 COVID-19 vaccine. General observations from the study: Mostly white British, mostly female donors; authors suggested clonal diversity may be underestimated. Of the AZD1222 recipients, only 5 to 7 were seropositive at baseline.

The sample consisted of peripheral blood, taken on day 0 of AZD1222 vaccination. The clonotype originates from an adult in good health. This chain uses TRBV5-1 with TRBJ1-3; maybe TRBD1 (5 bases). CDR3: CASSLRPTAEPTASGNTIYF. The CDR3, as DNA: TGCGCCAGCAGCTTGAGACCGACAGCCGAACCAACTGCGTCTGGAAACACCATATATTTT.